A selection of T cell receptor beta chains follows, all from one sample in a study of CD8 T cells in ankylosing spondylitis. TCRdb analysed the 5' RACE reads with MiXCR anew, one entry per CDR3 protein. The sample shows about 160,000 distinct CDR3 sequences, approximately 44% of them seen only once. Sample: synovial fluid, either unsorted or a sorted T cell fraction (not recorded which). Receptors originate from a male donor with ankylosing spondylitis. CDR3s include the opening cysteine and the closing phenylalanine or tryptophan. Fields, in order: J gene, D gene, V gene, clone size, CDR3 protein, CDR3 DNA. D genes are given only for firm matches. Where a row states a size, it is once, few, many or the class of an expanded clone; other rows omit it.

TRBJ1-1,NA,TRBV12-3/TRBV12-4,NA,CASSLGETEAFF,TGTGCCAGCAGTTTAGGGGAAACTGAAGCTTTCTTT
TRBJ2-7,TRBD1,TRBV5-1,NA,CASSDRDRAYEQYF,TGCGCCAGCAGCGACCGGGACAGAGCCTACGAGCAGTACTTC
TRBJ1-2,TRBD1,TRBV12-3/TRBV12-4,few,CASSEQGRDYGYTF,TGTGCCAGCAGTGAACAGGGGCGAGACTATGGCTACACCTTC
TRBJ2-5,NA,TRBV4-1,few,CASSPSGWETQYF,TGCGCCAGCAGCCCCTCGGGGTGGGAGACCCAGTACTTC
TRBJ2-1,TRBD2,TRBV4-3,few,CASSQDTPSGVYNEQFF,TGCGCCAGCAGCCAAGATACGCCTAGCGGGGTATACAATGAGCAGTTCTTC
TRBJ2-7,NA,TRBV4-1,NA,CASSLGGGHGLKVYYEQYF,TGCGCCAGCAGCCTCGGAGGGGGACATGGGCTTAAGGTCTACTACGAGCAGTACTTC
TRBJ2-7,TRBD2,TRBV7-8,NA,CASSYGIQLAGGPSSEQYF,TGTGCCAGCAGCTACGGCATCCAACTAGCGGGAGGGCCATCCTCCGAGCAGTACTTC
TRBJ2-1,NA,TRBV11-2,few,CASSLDLEASGSYNEQFF,TGTGCCAGCAGCTTAGACCTCGAAGCCAGCGGCTCCTACAATGAGCAGTTCTTC
TRBJ2-3,NA,TRBV12-3/TRBV12-4,NA,CASSSRDSTDTQYF,TGTGCCAGCAGTTCGAGGGACAGCACAGATACGCAGTATTTT
TRBJ2-1,TRBD1,TRBV28,NA,CASSLTGTGSPYNEQFF,TGTGCCAGCAGCCTCACCGGGACAGGGAGTCCCTACAATGAGCAGTTCTTC
TRBJ1-1,TRBD1,TRBV4-2,few,CASSQDVNRGIRTEAFF,TGTGCCAGCAGCCAAGATGTGAACAGGGGCATTCGAACTGAAGCTTTCTTT
TRBJ1-5,NA,TRBV12-3/TRBV12-4,few,CASSFAVGTVKNQPQHF,TGTGCCAGCAGTTTTGCTGTCGGCACGGTAAAAAATCAGCCCCAGCATTTT
TRBJ1-1,TRBD1,TRBV20-1,NA,CSARRDSKLTEAFF,TGCAGTGCCAGACGGGACAGTAAATTGACTGAAGCTTTCTTT
TRBJ2-1,NA,TRBV11-2,NA,CASSPIQKLNNEQFF,TGTGCCAGCAGCCCAATTCAAAAACTGAACAATGAGCAGTTCTTC
TRBJ2-7,NA,TRBV5-6,few,CASSFEPRGVDEQYF,TGTGCCAGCAGCTTCGAACCCAGGGGAGTCGACGAGCAGTACTTC
TRBJ2-2,NA,TRBV20-1,NA,CSARDQVWDTGELFF,TGCAGTGCCCGGGACCAGGTTTGGGACACCGGGGAGCTGTTTTTT
TRBJ2-1,NA,TRBV6-5,NA,CASSYSGGGHEQFF,TGTGCCAGCAGTTACTCGGGGGGCGGGCACGAGCAGTTCTTC
TRBJ2-7,NA,TRBV12-3/TRBV12-4,few,CASSLPGISYEQYF,TGTGCCAGCAGTTTACCGGGGATCTCCTACGAGCAGTACTTC
TRBJ2-7,NA,TRBV20-1,NA,CSASTEGTVGYEQYF,TGCAGTGCTAGTACAGAAGGGACGGTGGGTTACGAGCAGTACTTC
TRBJ2-7,NA,TRBV10-2,many,CASSSAPIYPYYEQYF,TGCGCCAGCAGTTCAGCACCCATCTACCCCTACTACGAGCAGTACTTC
TRBJ2-1,NA,TRBV4-1,NA,CASSLRPRDVYNEQFF,TGCGCCAGCAGCCTACGCCCCCGGGACGTATACAATGAGCAGTTCTTC
TRBJ2-2,TRBD2,TRBV10-3,NA,CAISSGRARDGELFF,TGTGCCATCAGTAGCGGGAGGGCCCGAGACGGGGAGCTGTTTTTT